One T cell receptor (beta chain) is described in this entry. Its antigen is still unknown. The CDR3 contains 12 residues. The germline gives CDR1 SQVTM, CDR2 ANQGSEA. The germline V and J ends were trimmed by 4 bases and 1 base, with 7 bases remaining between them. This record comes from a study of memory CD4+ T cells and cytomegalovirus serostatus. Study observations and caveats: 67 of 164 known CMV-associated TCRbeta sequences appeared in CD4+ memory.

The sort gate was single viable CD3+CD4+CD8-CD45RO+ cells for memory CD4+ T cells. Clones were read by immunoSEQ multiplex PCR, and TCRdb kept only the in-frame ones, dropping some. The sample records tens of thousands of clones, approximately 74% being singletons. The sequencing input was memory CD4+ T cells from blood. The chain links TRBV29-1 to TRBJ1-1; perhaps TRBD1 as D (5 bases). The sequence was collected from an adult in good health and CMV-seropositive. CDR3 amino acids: CSVGGRNTEAFF. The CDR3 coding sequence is TGCAGCGTTGGGGGCAGGAACACTGAAGCTTTCTTT. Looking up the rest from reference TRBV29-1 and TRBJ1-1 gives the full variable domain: SAVISQKPSRDICQRGTSLTIQCQVDSQVTMMFWYRQQPGQSLTLIATANQGSEATYESGFVIDKFPISRPNLTFSTLTVSNMSPEDSSIYLCSVGGRNTEAFFGQGTRLTVV.